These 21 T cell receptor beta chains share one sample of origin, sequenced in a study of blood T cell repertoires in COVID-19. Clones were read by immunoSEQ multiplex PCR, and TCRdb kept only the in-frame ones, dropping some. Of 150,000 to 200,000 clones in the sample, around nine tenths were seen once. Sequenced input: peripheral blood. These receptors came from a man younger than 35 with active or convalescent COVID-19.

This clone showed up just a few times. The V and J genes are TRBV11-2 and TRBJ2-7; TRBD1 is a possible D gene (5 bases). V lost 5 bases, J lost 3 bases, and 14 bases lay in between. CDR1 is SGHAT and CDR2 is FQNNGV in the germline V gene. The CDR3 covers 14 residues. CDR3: CASSQGVAFYEQYV. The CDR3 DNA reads TGTGCCAGCAGCCAAGGGGTCGCGTTCTACGAGCAGTACGTC.

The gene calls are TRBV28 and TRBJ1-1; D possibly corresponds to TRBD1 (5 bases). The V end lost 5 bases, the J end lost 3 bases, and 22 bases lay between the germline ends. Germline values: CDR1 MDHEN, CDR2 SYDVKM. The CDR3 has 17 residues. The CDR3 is CASSLAGRSGVDTEAFF. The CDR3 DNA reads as TGTGCCAGCAGTCTGGCGGGGAGGTCGGGGGTGGACACTGAAGCTTTCTTT.

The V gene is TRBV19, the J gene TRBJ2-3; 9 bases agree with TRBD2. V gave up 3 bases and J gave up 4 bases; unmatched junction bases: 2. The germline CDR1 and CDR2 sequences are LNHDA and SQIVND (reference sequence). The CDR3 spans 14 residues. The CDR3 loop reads CASSIGLAPDTQYF. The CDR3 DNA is TGTGCCAGTAGTATTGGACTAGCGCCAGATACGCAGTATTTT.

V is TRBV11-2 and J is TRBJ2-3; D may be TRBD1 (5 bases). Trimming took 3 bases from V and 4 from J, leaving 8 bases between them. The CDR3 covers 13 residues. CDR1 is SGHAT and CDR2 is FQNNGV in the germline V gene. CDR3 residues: CASSFTGADTQYF. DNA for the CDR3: TGTGCCAGCAGCTTCACAGGAGCAGATACGCAGTATTTT.

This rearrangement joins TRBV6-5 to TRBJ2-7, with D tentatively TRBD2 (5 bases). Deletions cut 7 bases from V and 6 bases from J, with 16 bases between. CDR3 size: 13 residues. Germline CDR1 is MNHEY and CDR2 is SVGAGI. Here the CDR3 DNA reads TGTGCCAGCACGGCACGGCGAGAGGGCGAGCAGTACTTC. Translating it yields CASTARREGEQYF.

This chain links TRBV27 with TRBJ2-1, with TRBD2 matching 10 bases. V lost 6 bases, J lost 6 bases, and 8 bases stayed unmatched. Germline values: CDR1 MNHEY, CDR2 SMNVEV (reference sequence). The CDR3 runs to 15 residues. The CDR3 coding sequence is TGTGCCAGCAGCTTCCTAGCGGGGGCAGGCAATGAGCAGTTCTTC. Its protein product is CASSFLAGAGNEQFF.

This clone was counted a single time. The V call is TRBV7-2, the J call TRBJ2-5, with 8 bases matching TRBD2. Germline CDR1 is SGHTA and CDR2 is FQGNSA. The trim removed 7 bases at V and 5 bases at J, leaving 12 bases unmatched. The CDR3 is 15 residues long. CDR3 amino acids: CASNFGLAQGETQYF. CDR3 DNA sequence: TGTGCCAGCAACTTCGGACTAGCCCAGGGCGAGACCCAGTACTTC.

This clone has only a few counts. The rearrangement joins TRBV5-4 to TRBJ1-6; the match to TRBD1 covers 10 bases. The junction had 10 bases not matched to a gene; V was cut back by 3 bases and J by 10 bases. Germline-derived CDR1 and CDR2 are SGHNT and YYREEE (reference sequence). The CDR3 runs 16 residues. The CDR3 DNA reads TGTGCCAGCAGCTCGGACAGGGGGGGATTAGGATCACCCCTCCACTTT. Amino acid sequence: CASSSDRGGLGSPLHF. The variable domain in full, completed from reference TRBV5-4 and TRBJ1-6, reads ETGVTQSPTHLIKTRGQQVTLRCSSQSGHNTVSWYQQALGQGPQFIFQYYREEENGRGNFPPRFSGLQFPNYSSELNVNALELDDSALYLCASSSDRGGLGSPLHFGNGTRLTVT.

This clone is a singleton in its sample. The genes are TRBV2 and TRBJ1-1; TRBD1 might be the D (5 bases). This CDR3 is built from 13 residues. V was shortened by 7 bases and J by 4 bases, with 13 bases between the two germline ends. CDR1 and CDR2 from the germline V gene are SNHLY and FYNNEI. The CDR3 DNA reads TGTGCCAGCAAAATAGGGGTGGGCACTGAAGCTTTCTTT. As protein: CASKIGVGTEAFF.

The CDR3 is CATSREAGVSWNTEAFF. The CDR3 DNA follows: TGTGCCACCAGCAGAGAGGCAGGGGTTAGCTGGAACACTGAAGCTTTCTTT. This chain joins TRBV15 and TRBJ1-1, with D perhaps matching TRBD1 (6 bases). Germline assignment: CDR1 LNHNV and CDR2 YYDKDF (reference sequence). The CDR3 contains 17 residues. V was cut by 0 bases and J by 1 base, with 15 bases left in between.

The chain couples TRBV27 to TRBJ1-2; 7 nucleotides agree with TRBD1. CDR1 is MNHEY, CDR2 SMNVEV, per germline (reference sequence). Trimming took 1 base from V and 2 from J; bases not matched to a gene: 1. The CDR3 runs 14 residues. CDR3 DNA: TGTGCCAGCAGTTTATTGGACAGGAACTATGGCTACACCTTC. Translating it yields CASSLLDRNYGYTF.

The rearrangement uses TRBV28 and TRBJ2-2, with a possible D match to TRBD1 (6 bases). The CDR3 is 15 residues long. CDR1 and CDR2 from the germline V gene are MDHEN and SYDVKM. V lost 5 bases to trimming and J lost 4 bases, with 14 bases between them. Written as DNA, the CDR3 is TGTGCCAGCAGTATACCCGGGACATCCACCGGGGAGCTGTTTTTT. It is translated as CASSIPGTSTGELFF. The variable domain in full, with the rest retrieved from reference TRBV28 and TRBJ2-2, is DVKVTQSSRYLVKRTGEKVFLECVQDMDHENMFWYRQDPGLGLRLIYFSYDVKMKEKGDIPEGYSVSREKKERFSLILESASTNQTSMYLCASSIPGTSTGELFFGEGSRLTVL.

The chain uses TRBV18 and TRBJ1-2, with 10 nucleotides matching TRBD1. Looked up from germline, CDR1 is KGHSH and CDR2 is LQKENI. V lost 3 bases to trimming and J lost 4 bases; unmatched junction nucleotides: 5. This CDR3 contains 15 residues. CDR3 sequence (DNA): TGTGCCAGCTCACCGCCGGACAGGGGGTTCTATGGCTACACCTTC. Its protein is CASSPPDRGFYGYTF.

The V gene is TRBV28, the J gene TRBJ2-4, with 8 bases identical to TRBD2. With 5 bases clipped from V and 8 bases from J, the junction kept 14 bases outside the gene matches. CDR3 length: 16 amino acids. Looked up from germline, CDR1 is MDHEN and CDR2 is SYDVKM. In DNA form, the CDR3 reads TGTGCCAGCAGTGAACCGGGACTAGGAGACGAGTACATTCAGTACTTC. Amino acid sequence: CASSEPGLGDEYIQYF.

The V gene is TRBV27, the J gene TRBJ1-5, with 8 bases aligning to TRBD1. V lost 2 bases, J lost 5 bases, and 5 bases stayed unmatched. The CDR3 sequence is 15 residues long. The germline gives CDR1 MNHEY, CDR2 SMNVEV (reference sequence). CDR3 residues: CASSLGTGLYQPQHF. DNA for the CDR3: TGTGCCAGCAGTTTAGGGACAGGCCTCTATCAGCCCCAGCATTTT.

CDR3 protein: CASCFRQGVYYEQYF. The CDR3 nucleotides are TGTGCCAGCTGCTTCCGACAGGGAGTTTACTACGAGCAGTACTTC. The chain couples TRBV27 to TRBJ2-7; 7 bases agree with TRBD1. Trimming cost V 8 bases and J 3 bases; bases outside gene matches: 13. Germline V gives CDR1 MNHEY, CDR2 SMNVEV (reference sequence). This CDR3 has 15 residues.

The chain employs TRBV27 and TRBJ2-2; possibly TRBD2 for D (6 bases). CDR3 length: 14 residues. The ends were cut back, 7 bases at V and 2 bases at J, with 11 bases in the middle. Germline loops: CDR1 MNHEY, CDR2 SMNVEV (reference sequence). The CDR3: CASTRGGNTGELFF. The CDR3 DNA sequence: TGTGCCAGCACCCGGGGAGGTAACACCGGGGAGCTGTTTTTT.

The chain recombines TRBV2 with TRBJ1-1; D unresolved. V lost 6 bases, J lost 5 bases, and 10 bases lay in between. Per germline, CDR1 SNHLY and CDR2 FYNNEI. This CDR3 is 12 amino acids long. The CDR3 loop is CASSQAGTEAFF. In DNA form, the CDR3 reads TGTGCCAGCAGCCAAGCCGGGACTGAAGCTTTCTTT.

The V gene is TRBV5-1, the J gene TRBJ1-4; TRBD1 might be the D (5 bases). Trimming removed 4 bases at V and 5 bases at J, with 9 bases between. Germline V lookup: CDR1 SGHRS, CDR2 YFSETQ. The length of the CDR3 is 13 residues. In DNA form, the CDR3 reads TGCGCCAGCAGCCCCAGACAGAATGAAAAACTGTTTTTT. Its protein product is CASSPRQNEKLFF.

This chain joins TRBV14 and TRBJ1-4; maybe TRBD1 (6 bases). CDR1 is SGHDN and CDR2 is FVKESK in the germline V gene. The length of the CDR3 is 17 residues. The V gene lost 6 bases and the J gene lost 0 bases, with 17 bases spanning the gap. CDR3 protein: CASSGTAWTATNEKLFF. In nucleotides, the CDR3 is TGTGCCAGCAGTGGTACCGCCTGGACAGCAACTAATGAAAAACTGTTTTTT.

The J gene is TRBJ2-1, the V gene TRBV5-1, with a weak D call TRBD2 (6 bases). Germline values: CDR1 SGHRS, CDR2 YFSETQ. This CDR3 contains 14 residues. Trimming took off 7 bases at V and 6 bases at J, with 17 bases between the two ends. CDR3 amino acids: CASYAGINVNEQFF. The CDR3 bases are TGCGCCAGCTACGCGGGAATCAATGTCAATGAGCAGTTCTTC.